This TCR beta chain originates from a study of T cell changes during pregnancy in multiple sclerosis. V shed 5 bases, J shed 0 bases, and the junction held 2 bases outside the gene matches. CDR3 length: 16 amino acids. CDR1 and CDR2 from the germline V gene are SNHLY and FYNNEI. Some clones are missing from TCRdb's copy, which holds only in-frame ones; the method was immunoSEQ multiplex PCR. The sample comprises 20,000 to 25,000 clones, roughly 86% of which are singletons, and around 13% rests with the top ten. The V call is TRBV2, the J call TRBJ2-5; 14 bases match TRBD2. This sequence originates from a female donor in good health, enrolled as a control in a pregnancy study. Sequenced material: CD8+ T cells from peripheral blood mononuclear cells, taken in the first trimester of pregnancy. CDR3 loop: CASSRTSGGNQETQYF. The CDR3 nucleotides read TGTGCCAGCAGTCGGACTAGCGGGGGGAACCAAGAGACCCAGTACTTC.